This T cell receptor (beta chain) appears in the sequencing data of a study of CD8 T cells in Susac syndrome. Random-hexamer reverse transcription was applied to roughly 0.45 to 1 ug RNA. Amplification of TCR beta CDR3 by immunoSEQ multiplex PCR spanned 54 Vbeta and 13 Jbeta. One entry per CDR3 protein results from TCRdb running MiXCR on the immunoSEQ multiplex PCR reads. The data contain around 200,000 distinct CDR3 sequences, around 95% of them singletons. The V and J ends lost 4 bases and 5 bases respectively, with 15 bases between them. The length of the CDR3 is 14 residues. Germline V gene data show CDR1 as GTSNPN and CDR2 as SVGIG (reference sequence). TCR beta was sequenced from blood CD8+ and CD4+ T cells.

The TCR originated in a human donor with Susac syndrome. The chain uses TRBV30 and TRBJ1-5; D perhaps matches TRBD1 (5 bases). Sequencing input: CD4+ T cells from PBMCs. The CDR3: CAWNAAGIDQPQHF. The CDR3 DNA reads as TGTGCCTGGAACGCGGCAGGGATTGATCAGCCCCAGCATTTT.